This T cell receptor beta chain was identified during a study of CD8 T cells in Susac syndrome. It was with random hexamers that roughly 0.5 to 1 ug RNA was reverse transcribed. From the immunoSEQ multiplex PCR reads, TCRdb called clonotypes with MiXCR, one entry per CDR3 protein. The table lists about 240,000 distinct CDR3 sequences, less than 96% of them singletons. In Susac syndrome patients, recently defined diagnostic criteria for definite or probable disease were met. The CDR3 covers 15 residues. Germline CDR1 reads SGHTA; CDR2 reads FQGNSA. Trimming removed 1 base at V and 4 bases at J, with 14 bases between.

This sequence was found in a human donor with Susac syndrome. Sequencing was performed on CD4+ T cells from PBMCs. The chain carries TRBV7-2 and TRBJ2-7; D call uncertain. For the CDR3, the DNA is TGTGCCAGCAGCTTAGGACGGATTCCGAGTTACGAGCAGTACTTC. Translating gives CASSLGRIPSYEQYF.